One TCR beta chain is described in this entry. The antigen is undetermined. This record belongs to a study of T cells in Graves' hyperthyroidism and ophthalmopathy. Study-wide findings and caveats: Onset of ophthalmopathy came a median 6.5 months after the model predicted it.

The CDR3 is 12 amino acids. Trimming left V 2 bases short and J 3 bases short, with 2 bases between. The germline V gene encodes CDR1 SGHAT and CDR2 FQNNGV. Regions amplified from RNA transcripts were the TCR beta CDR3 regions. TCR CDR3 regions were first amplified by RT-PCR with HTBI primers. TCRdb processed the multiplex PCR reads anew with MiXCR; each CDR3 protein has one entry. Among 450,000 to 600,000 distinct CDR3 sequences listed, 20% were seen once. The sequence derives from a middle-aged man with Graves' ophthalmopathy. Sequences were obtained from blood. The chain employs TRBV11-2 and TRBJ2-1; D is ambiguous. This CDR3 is CASSLYYNEQFF. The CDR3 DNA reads TGTGCCAGCAGCTTATACTACAATGAGCAGTTCTTC.